Given below is one T cell receptor beta chain in context. The entry originates in a study of cytomegalovirus exposure and HLA in healthy donors. CDR3 length: 13 amino acids. Germline-derived CDR1 and CDR2 are MNHEY and SVGAGI. The junction had 6 bases not matched to a gene; V was cut back by 6 bases and J by 9 bases. Primers for the PCR totalled 60 Vbeta and 13 Jbeta. TCRdb's table, derived via immunoSEQ multiplex PCR, lists solely in-frame clones and lacks some. The sample holds some 210,000 clones, approximately 80% seen once. The chain recombines TRBV6-5 with TRBJ1-1, with 11 bases lining up with TRBD1. The TCR originated in a woman aged 45-65 years in good health and CMV-seropositive. The sequenced sample was PBMCs. The CDR3 region is CASRTGTGGKAFF. CDR3 bases: TGTGCCAGCAGGACCGGGACAGGGGGGAAAGCTTTCTTT.